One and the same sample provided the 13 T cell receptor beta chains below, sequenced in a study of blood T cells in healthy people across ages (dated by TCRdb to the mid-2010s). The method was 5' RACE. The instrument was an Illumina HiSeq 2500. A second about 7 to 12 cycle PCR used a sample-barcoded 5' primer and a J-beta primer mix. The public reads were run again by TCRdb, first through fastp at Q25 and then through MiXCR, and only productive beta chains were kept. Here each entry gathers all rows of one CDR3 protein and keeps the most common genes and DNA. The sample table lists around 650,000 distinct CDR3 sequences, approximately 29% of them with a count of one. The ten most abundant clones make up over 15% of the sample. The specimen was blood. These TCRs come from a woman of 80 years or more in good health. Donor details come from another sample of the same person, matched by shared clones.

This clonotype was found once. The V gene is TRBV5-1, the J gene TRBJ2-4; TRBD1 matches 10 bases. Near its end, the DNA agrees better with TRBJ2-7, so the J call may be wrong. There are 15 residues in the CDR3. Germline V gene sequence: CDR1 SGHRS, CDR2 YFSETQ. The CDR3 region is CASSLDGTGVHEQYF. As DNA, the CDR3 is TGCGCCAGCAGCTTGGATGGGACAGGGGTCCACGAGCAGTACTTC.

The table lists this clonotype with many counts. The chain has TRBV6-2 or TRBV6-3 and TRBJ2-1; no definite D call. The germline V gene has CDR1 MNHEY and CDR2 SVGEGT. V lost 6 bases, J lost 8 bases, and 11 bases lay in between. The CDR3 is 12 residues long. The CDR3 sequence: CASSLRTYEQFF. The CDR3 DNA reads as TGTGCCAGCAGCCTTAGGACCTATGAGCAGTTCTTC.

The CDR3 here is CASSQEWVTDTQYF. CDR3 DNA: TGTGCCAGCAGCCAAGAGTGGGTCACAGATACGCAGTATTTT. The chain couples TRBV4-2 to TRBJ2-3; D is unclear. Germline V lookup: CDR1 LGHNA, CDR2 YNFKEQ. This CDR3 has 14 residues. Trimming left V 0 bases short and J 2 bases short, with 6 bases between.

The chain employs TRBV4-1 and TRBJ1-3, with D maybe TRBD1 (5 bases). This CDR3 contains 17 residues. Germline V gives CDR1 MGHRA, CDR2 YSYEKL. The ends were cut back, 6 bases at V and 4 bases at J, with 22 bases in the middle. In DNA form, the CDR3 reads TGCGCCAGCAGGGTGCGGCAGGGTGAGGTGGGAGGAAACACCATATATTTT. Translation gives CASRVRQGEVGGNTIYF.

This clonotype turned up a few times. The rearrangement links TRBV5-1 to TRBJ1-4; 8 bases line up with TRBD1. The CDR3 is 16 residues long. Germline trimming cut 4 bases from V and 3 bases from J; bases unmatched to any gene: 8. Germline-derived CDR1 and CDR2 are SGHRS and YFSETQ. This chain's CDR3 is CASSPAAGGSNEKLFF. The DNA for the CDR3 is TGCGCCAGCAGCCCTGCGGCAGGGGGCTCTAATGAAAAACTGTTTTTT.

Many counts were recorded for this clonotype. The CDR3 DNA follows: TGTGCCAGCAGCTCCGACCAGAGCTCCTACAATGAGCAGTTCTTC. Residues: CASSSDQSSYNEQFF. The rearrangement uses TRBV11-3 and TRBJ2-1; D ambiguous. The CDR3 covers 15 residues. CDR1 is SGHNT and CDR2 is YENEEA in the germline V gene. Trimming stripped 4 bases from V and 0 bases from J, with 10 bases between.

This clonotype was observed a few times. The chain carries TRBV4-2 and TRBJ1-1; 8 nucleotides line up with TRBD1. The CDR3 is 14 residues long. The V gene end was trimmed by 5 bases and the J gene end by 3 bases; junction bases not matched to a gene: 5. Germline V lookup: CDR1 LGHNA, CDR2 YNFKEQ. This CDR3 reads CASSGGGQDTEAFF. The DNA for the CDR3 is TGTGCCAGCAGCGGAGGGGGACAGGACACTGAAGCTTTCTTT.

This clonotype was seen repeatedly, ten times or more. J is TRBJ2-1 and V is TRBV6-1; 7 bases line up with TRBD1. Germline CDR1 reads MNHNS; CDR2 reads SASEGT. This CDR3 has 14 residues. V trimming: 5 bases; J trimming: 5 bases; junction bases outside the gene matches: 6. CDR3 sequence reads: CASSPDRINNEQFF. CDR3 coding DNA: TGTGCCAGCAGTCCGGACAGGATCAACAATGAGCAGTTCTTC.

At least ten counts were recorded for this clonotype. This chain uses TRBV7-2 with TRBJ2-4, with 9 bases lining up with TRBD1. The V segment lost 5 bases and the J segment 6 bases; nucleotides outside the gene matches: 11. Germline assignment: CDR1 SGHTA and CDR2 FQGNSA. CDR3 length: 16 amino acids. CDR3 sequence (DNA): TGTGCCAGCAGCCTCGAGCCGGGACAGGGTACAAACATTCAGTACTTC. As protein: CASSLEPGQGTNIQYF.

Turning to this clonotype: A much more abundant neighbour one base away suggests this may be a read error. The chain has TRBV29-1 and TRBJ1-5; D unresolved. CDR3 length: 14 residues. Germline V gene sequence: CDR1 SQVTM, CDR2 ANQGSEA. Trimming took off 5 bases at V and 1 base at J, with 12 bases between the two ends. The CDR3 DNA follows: TGCAGCGTTAGGAAGGGCGCGAGCAATCAGCCCCAGCATTTT. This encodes CSVRKGASNQPQHF.

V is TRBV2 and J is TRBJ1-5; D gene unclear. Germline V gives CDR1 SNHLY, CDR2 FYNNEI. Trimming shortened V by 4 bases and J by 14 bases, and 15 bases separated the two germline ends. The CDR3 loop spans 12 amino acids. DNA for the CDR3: TGTGCCAGCAGTGTGGAGTCTGCTCAGGAGCATTTT. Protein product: CASSVESAQEHF.

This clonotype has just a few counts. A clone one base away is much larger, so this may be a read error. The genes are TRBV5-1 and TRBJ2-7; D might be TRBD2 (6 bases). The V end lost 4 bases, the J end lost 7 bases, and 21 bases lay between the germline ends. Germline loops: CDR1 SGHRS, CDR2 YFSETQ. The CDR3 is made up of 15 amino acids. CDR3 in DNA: TGCGCCAGCAGCGCCAGACTAGGACGTGTAAATGAGCAGTACTTC. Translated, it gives CASSARLGRVNEQYF.

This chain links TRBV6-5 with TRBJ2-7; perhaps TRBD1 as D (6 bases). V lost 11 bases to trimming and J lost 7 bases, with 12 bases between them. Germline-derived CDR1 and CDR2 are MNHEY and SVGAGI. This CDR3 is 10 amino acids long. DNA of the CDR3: TGTGCCGCCGAGGGGGATGAGCAGTACTTC. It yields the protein CAAEGDEQYF.